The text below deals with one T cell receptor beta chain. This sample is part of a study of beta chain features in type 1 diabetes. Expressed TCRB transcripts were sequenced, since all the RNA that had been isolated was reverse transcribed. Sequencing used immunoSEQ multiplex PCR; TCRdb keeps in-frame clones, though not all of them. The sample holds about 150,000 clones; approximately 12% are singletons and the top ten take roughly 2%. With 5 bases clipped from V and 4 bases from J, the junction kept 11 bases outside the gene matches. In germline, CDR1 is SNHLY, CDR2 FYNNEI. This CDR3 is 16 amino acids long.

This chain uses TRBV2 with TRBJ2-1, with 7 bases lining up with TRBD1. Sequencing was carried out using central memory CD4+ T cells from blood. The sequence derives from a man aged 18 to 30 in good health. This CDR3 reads CASSRQGPGEYNEQFF. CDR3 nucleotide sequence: TGTGCCAGCAGTCGACAGGGTCCCGGGGAATACAATGAGCAGTTCTTC.